Shown below are 24 T cell receptor beta chains from a single sample sequenced in a study of T cells in Graves' hyperthyroidism and ophthalmopathy. From RNA transcripts, TCR beta CDR3 regions were amplified. Initially, a first-round RT-PCR of the TCR CDR3 employed the HTBI primer set. TCRdb re-called the multiplex PCR reads with MiXCR, one entry per CDR3 protein. The repertoire consists of around 250,000 distinct CDR3 sequences, with roughly 15% occurring once and the leading ten covering less than 15%. The specimen was blood. Every receptor here comes from a woman aged 40 to 50 with Graves' hyperthyroidism that later progressed to Graves' ophthalmopathy.

This clonotype was recorded at least ten times. The CDR3 DNA follows: TGTGCCAGCAGCCCCTGGGCCGGGGAAAAACTGTTTTTT. Encoded protein: CASSPWAGEKLFF. The chain is built from TRBV13 and TRBJ1-4; D is unresolved. V was pared by 5 bases and J by 8 bases, with 12 bases between. There are 13 residues in the CDR3. The germline CDR1 and CDR2 sequences are PRHDT and FYEKMQ (reference sequence).

The chain recombines TRBV24-1 with TRBJ1-5, with 10 bases identical to TRBD1. The CDR3 extends over 14 amino acids. Germline V gives CDR1 KGHDR, CDR2 SFDVKD. Losses at the gene ends were 3 bases for V and 9 bases for J; bases not matched to a gene: 4. CDR3 loop: CATSDGQGGRPQHF. The CDR3 DNA is TGTGCCACCAGTGATGGACAGGGGGGGAGGCCCCAGCATTTT.

CDR3 coding DNA: TGTGCCAGCGGGGGCGGGACAGGGCTCTACAATGAGCAGTTCTTC. Its translation: CASGGGTGLYNEQFF. This chain joins TRBV12-3 or TRBV12-4 and TRBJ2-1; 9 bases agree with TRBD1. After removal of 8 bases from V and 3 bases from J, the junction contained 8 bases not matched to a gene. There are 15 residues in the CDR3.

This clonotype came up many times. V and J are TRBV6-6 and TRBJ2-7; 8 bases match TRBD2. CDR1 is MNHNY, CDR2 SVGAGI, per germline (reference sequence). V was pared by 2 bases and J by 4 bases, with 7 bases of the junction left unmatched. The CDR3 runs 15 residues. The CDR3 DNA reads as TGTGCCAGCAGTTACGGCAGCGGGAGAGAATACGAGCAGTACTTC. Translated: CASSYGSGREYEQYF.

A note on this clonotype: This sequence may be a read error, since a much larger clone differs from it by one base. This sequence joins TRBV29-1 and TRBJ1-4; TRBD1 might be the D (5 bases). This CDR3 region has 12 residues. Germline-derived CDR1 and CDR2 are SQVTM and ANQGSEA. In nucleotides, the CDR3 is TGCGGCGTTGAGGGGAATAATGAAAAACTGTTTTTT. This sequence encodes CGVEGNNEKLFF.

This clonotype was observed a single time. In this CDR3 the conserved last residue, phenylalanine or tryptophan, is missing, so a read error is likely. This chain links TRBV2 with TRBJ1-5; tentatively, D is TRBD1 (5 bases). The V gene lost 1 base and the J gene lost 7 bases, with 11 bases spanning the gap. The germline gives CDR1 SNHLY, CDR2 FYNNEI. The CDR3 covers 14 residues. The CDR3 region has the DNA TGTGCCAGCAGTGAAGTGGGGGTCGGGCAGCCCCAGCATGTT. Translating gives CASSEVGVGQPQHV.

This clonotype was detected many times. CDR3 amino acids: CASSEGGPKSFYNEQFF. CDR3 sequence (DNA): TGCGCCAGCAGTGAGGGGGGTCCTAAATCGTTTTACAATGAGCAGTTCTTC. The J gene is TRBJ2-1, the V gene TRBV10-1; TRBD1 or TRBD2 may be the D gene (5 bases each). Germline V lookup: CDR1 WNHNN, CDR2 SYGVQD (reference sequence). V was cut by 2 bases and J by 4 bases, with 18 bases left in between. This CDR3 has 17 residues.

This clonotype was observed many times. At one end, the junction sequence differs from germline, possibly due to a read error. J is TRBJ1-1 and V is TRBV6-1, with D possibly being TRBD1 (5 bases). CDR3 length: 13 amino acids. CDR1 and CDR2 from the germline V gene are MNHNS and SASEGT. This CDR3 is CASSFRVKTEAFF. The CDR3 DNA is TGTGCCAGCAGCTTCAGGGTGAAGACTGAAGCTTTCTTT.

The sample holds many counts of this clonotype. The chain uses TRBV2 and TRBJ1-5; TRBD1 agrees at 8 bases. The CDR3 runs 14 residues. V was clipped by 7 bases and J by 5 bases; unmatched bases: 7. Germline V gene lookup returns CDR1 SNHLY and CDR2 FYNNEI. The CDR3, as DNA: TGTGCCAGCAAGGCACAGGGGGTTCATCAGCCCCAGCATTTT. Amino acids: CASKAQGVHQPQHF.

This clonotype occurred many times. The chain joins TRBV7-9 to TRBJ1-2; 9 bases map to TRBD1. CDR3 length equals 18 residues. In germline, CDR1 is SEHNR, CDR2 FQNEAQ (reference sequence). J gave up 7 bases and V 5 bases, and 20 bases lay outside the gene matches. The CDR3: CASSPFLQGARGLVGYTF. The CDR3 region has the DNA TGTGCCAGCAGCCCATTTTTACAGGGGGCGAGGGGTCTAGTTGGCTACACCTTC.

There are many counts of this clonotype. V and J are TRBV7-2 and TRBJ2-7; no reliable D call. V was trimmed by 5 bases and J by 4 bases, leaving 12 bases between them. Germline values: CDR1 SGHTA, CDR2 FQGNSA. The CDR3 length is 13 residues. The CDR3 protein is CASSLLVWYEQYF. The CDR3 bases are TGTGCCAGCAGCCTCCTCGTCTGGTACGAGCAGTACTTC.

This clonotype was seen ten or more times. The genes are TRBV29-1 and TRBJ2-2; either TRBD1 or TRBD2 may fit D (5 bases each). V lost 4 bases and J 5 bases, leaving 5 bases between the germline ends. Germline-derived CDR1 and CDR2 are SQVTM and ANQGSEA. This CDR3 comprises 11 residues. CDR3 in DNA: TGCAGCGTTGGGGGGACCGGGGAGCTGTTTTTT. This gives the protein CSVGGTGELFF.

This chain joins TRBV19 and TRBJ1-1; the D gene is possibly TRBD1 (5 bases). The CDR3 covers 15 residues. V was clipped by 6 bases and J by 4 bases, with 18 bases between them. The germline V gene has CDR1 LNHDA and CDR2 SQIVND (reference sequence). CDR3 protein: CASSNGGGEFTEAFF. Here the CDR3 DNA reads TGTGCCAGTAGCAATGGTGGAGGGGAGTTCACTGAAGCTTTCTTT.

This clonotype was recorded at least ten times. V usage is TRBV12-3 or TRBV12-4 and J usage is TRBJ2-1, with D perhaps matching TRBD1 or TRBD2 (9 bases each). V was pared by 6 bases and J by 4 bases, with 28 bases between. This CDR3 region has 19 residues. CDR3: CASSHYRGHGGRAYNEQFF. CDR3 in DNA: TGTGCCAGCAGCCATTACAGGGGGCATGGCGGGAGGGCGTACAATGAGCAGTTCTTC.

The V gene is TRBV19, the J gene TRBJ2-5; TRBD1 is a possible D gene (6 bases). Germline lookup yields CDR1 LNHDA and CDR2 SQIVND (reference sequence). CDR3 length equals 13 residues. Trimming pared 5 bases from V and 5 bases from J, leaving 12 bases between. The CDR3 coding sequence is TGTGCCAGTAGTTTAAGGGGGATGGAGACCCAGTACTTC. As protein: CASSLRGMETQYF.

This clonotype has at least ten counts. The V gene is TRBV20-1, the J gene TRBJ2-4; D gene uncertain. V shed 2 bases and J shed 7 bases, with 15 bases lying between them. From germline, CDR1 is DFQATT and CDR2 SNEGSKA (reference sequence). This CDR3 has 14 residues. The chain's CDR3 is CSARYPYKTNIQYF. The DNA for the CDR3 is TGCAGTGCTAGATACCCTTATAAGACGAACATTCAGTACTTC.

This clonotype was counted ten times or more. V usage is TRBV20-1 and J usage is TRBJ2-1; 11 nucleotides align to TRBD2. V was clipped by 1 base and J by 4 bases; unmatched bases: 12. Germline CDR1 and CDR2: DFQATT and SNEGSKA (reference sequence). This CDR3 contains 18 residues. This CDR3 is CSARGLYETSGVYNEQFF. CDR3 bases: TGCAGTGCTAGAGGTCTATACGAGACTAGCGGGGTATACAATGAGCAGTTCTTC.

To note about this clonotype: One base away lies a much larger clone, so this may be a sequencing read error. This chain uses TRBV14 with TRBJ2-1; no definite D call. Germline V gene sequence: CDR1 SGHDN, CDR2 FVKESK. V lost 5 bases and J lost 9, with 8 bases in between. CDR3 length: 11 amino acids. This CDR3 is CASSRQVEQFF. The CDR3 nucleotides are TGTGCCAGCAGCAGGCAGGTTGAGCAGTTCTTC. The whole variable domain, remainder taken from reference TRBV14 and TRBJ2-1, is EAGVTQFPSHSVIEKGQTVTLRCDPISGHDNLYWYRRVMGKEIKFLLHFVKESKQDESGMPNNRFLAERTGGTYSTLKVQPAELEDSGVYFCASSRQVEQFFGPGTRLTVL.

This clonotype was picked up a small number of times. The V gene is TRBV15, the J gene TRBJ2-7; 8 bases agree with TRBD1. The V gene end was trimmed by 4 bases and the J gene end by 0 bases; junction bases not matched to a gene: 5. Germline V gene lookup returns CDR1 LNHNV and CDR2 YYDKDF (reference sequence). CDR3 length: 15 residues. The CDR3 DNA follows: TGTGCCACCAGCACCGACAGGGGATTCTCCTACGAGCAGTACTTC. Its translation is CATSTDRGFSYEQYF.

This clonotype was counted many times. The rearrangement uses TRBV27 and TRBJ1-4; 8 bases align to TRBD1. V was pared by 4 bases and J by 1 base, with 5 bases of the junction left unmatched. This CDR3 region has 16 residues. Looked up from germline, CDR1 is MNHEY and CDR2 is SMNVEV (reference sequence). DNA for the CDR3: TGTGCCAGCAGTTCCAGACAGGGGCGAACTAATGAAAAACTGTTTTTT. This sequence encodes CASSSRQGRTNEKLFF.

This clonotype was picked up many times. The chain employs TRBV5-6 and TRBJ1-1; 8 nucleotides align to TRBD1. With V trimmed by 4 bases and J by 1 base, 9 bases remained unmatched. Germline CDR1 reads SGHDT; CDR2 reads YYEEEE. The CDR3 loop spans 16 amino acids. In nucleotides, the CDR3 is TGTGCCAGCAGCCCCCTAGGTACAGGGGGGAACACTGAAGCTTTCTTT. This translates into CASSPLGTGGNTEAFF. The full variable domain, in which reference TRBV5-6 and TRBJ1-1 provide the parts outside the CDR3, is DAGVTQSPTHLIKTRGQQVTLRCSPKSGHDTVSWYQQALGQGPQFIFQYYEEEERQRGNFPDRFSGHQFPNYSSELNVNALLLGDSALYLCASSPLGTGGNTEAFFGQGTRLTVV.

This clonotype has ten or more counts. The chain uses TRBV6-5 and TRBJ2-7; D may be TRBD1 (5 bases). Trimming shortened V by 2 bases and J by 0 bases, and 14 bases separated the two germline ends. Germline CDR1 and CDR2: MNHEY and SVGAGI. The CDR3 consists of 16 residues. The CDR3 region is CASSYGAGASSYEQYF. The CDR3 DNA reads as TGTGCCAGCAGTTACGGGGCAGGTGCTAGCTCCTACGAGCAGTACTTC.

This clonotype was seen repeatedly, ten times or more. This chain links TRBV27 with TRBJ1-1; 7 nucleotides line up with TRBD1. V shed 2 bases, J shed 4 bases, and the junction held 7 bases outside the gene matches. This CDR3 contains 15 residues. Germline V gene sequence: CDR1 MNHEY, CDR2 SMNVEV (reference sequence). The CDR3 bases are TGTGCCAGCAGTTTAACGACGCAGGGGGGCACTGAAGCTTTCTTT. It is translated as CASSLTTQGGTEAFF.

The CDR3: CASLSGGIYEQYF. The CDR3 nucleotides read TGTGCCAGCCTTTCAGGGGGGATCTACGAGCAGTACTTC. The rearrangement links TRBV19 to TRBJ2-7, with D possibly matching TRBD1 (7 bases). The CDR3 has 13 residues. CDR1 is LNHDA and CDR2 is SQIVND in the germline V gene (reference sequence). Trimming took off 9 bases at V and 3 bases at J, with 15 bases between the two ends.